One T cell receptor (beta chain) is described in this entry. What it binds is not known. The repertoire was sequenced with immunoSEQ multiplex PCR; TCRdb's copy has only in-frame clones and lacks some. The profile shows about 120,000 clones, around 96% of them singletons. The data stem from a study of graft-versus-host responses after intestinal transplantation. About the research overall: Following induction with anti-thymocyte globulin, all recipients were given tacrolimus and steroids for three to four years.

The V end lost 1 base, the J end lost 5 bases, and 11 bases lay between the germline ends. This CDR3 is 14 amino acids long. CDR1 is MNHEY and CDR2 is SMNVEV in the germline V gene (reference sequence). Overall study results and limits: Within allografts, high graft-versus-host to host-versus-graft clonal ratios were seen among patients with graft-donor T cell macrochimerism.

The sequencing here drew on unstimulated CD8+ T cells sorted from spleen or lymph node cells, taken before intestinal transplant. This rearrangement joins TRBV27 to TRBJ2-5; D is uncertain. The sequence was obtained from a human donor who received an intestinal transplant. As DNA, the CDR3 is TGTGCCAGCAGTTTATTCACGGGCTACGAGACCCAGTACTTC. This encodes CASSLFTGYETQYF.